There are a few counts of the clone carrying this T cell receptor beta chain. Its antigen is unidentified. The data belong to a study of shared clonotypes between healthy human individuals. Study summary: Donor ages ranged 18 to 49 years: two women, a few men.

Profiled with immunoSEQ multiplex PCR; TCRdb holds only in-frame clones, not every one. Here the sample spans 170,000 or so clones, approximately 70% being singletons. The germline gives CDR1 MNHEY, CDR2 SVGAGI. CDR3 length: 15 amino acids. Trimming took 4 bases from V and 1 from J, leaving 11 bases between them. Overall study results and limits: Larger richness was generally estimated for naive than memory subsets. Though the depth was large, rarefaction showed that sorted-subset sequencing was incomplete.

The CD4+ fraction was divided into a CD45RA+ naive subset and a CD45RA-negative memory subset. The sample consisted of memory CD4+ T cells sorted from blood. Stated subset: CD45RA-negative fraction. This chain links TRBV6-5 with TRBJ2-4; a weak D match, TRBD1 (5 bases). This receptor was taken from a man aged 30-40 years in good health. The CDR3 DNA is TGTGCCAGCAGTTCCCAGGGAATCGCCAAAAACATTCAGTACTTC. It codes for CASSSQGIAKNIQYF.